A selection of T cell receptor beta chains follows, all from one sample in a study of T cells after yellow fever vaccination. TCRdb ran MiXCR on the 5' RACE reads and lists one entry per CDR3 protein. The sample has hundreds of thousands of distinct CDR3 sequences, around 3.6% seen once. Sequences were derived from PBMCs, sampled on the day of the yellow fever booster vaccination. The source is a man between 18 and 35 years old who received the YFV17D yellow fever vaccine. Each CDR3 is given with its conserved first and last residue. A D gene is named only where the DNA matches it firmly. Rows give clone size only sometimes, using once, few, many, or a class for an expanded clone.

d_call | j_call | clone_size | v_call | cdr3_aa | cdr3_nt
TRBD1 | TRBJ2-2 | many | TRBV7-2 | CASSPDRDRERAGELFF | TGTGCCAGCAGCCCAGACCGGGACAGGGAAAGGGCCGGGGAGCTGTTTTTT
- | TRBJ2-1 | - | TRBV20-1 | CSARERLFNEQFF | TGCAGTGCTAGAGAACGGCTATTCAATGAGCAGTTCTTC
TRBD1 | TRBJ1-4 | - | TRBV4-3 | CASSHGDRGREKLFF | TGCGCCAGCAGCCATGGCGACAGGGGGCGAGAAAAACTGTTTTTT
- | TRBJ1-1 | - | TRBV11-2 | CASSSRSRKPGTEAFF | TGTGCCAGCAGCTCAAGATCCAGGAAGCCGGGCACTGAAGCTTTCTTT
- | TRBJ1-1 | few | TRBV5-1 | CASSLARALGTEAFF | TGCGCCAGCAGCTTGGCCCGGGCCCTGGGGACTGAAGCTTTCTTT
- | TRBJ1-2 | - | TRBV12-3/TRBV12-4 | CASSLIGEGANYGYTF | TGTGCCAGCAGTTTAATCGGGGAGGGCGCTAACTATGGCTACACCTTC
TRBD2 | TRBJ2-5 | - | TRBV7-2 | CASSLQTSGGVEETQYF | TGTGCCAGCAGCTTGCAGACTAGCGGGGGAGTCGAGGAGACCCAGTACTTC
TRBD2 | TRBJ2-5 | many | TRBV6-5 | CASSPVAGDGTQYF | TGTGCCAGCAGTCCCGTCGCGGGGGATGGGACCCAGTACTTC
- | TRBJ2-7 | few | TRBV14 | CASSLTSTKQYF | TGTGCCAGCAGCCTTACCAGTACGAAGCAGTACTTC
- | TRBJ1-1 | many | TRBV19 | CASSMGLNTEAFF | TGTGCCAGTAGTATGGGACTCAACACTGAAGCTTTCTTT
- | TRBJ1-1 | many | TRBV21-1 | CASSKGGTEAFF | TGTGCCAGCAGCAAAGGGGGCACTGAAGCTTTCTTT
- | TRBJ1-5 | many | TRBV6-2/TRBV6-3 | CASSSYVDQPQHF | TGTGCCAGCTCCTCCTACGTGGATCAGCCCCAGCATTTT
- | TRBJ1-2 | - | TRBV7-2 | CASSLNANRVGYGYTF | TGTGCCAGCAGCTTAAACGCGAATCGGGTTGGCTATGGCTACACCTTC
TRBD2 | TRBJ2-1 | many | TRBV27 | CASSPLASGVYNEQFF | TGTGCCAGCAGTCCCCTGGCTAGCGGGGTATACAATGAGCAGTTCTTC
- | TRBJ2-2 | - | TRBV4-3 | CASSQDLTAGELFF | TGCGCCAGCAGCCAAGATCTAACCGCCGGGGAGCTGTTTTTT
- | TRBJ1-3 | - | TRBV7-9 | CASRESSGNTIYF | TGTGCCAGCAGGGAATCCTCTGGAAACACCATATATTTT
TRBD2 | TRBJ2-3 | few | TRBV5-5 | CASSQEAGGLVDTQYF | TGTGCCAGCAGCCAAGAAGCGGGGGGGCTAGTAGATACGCAGTATTTT
- | TRBJ1-1 | many | TRBV10-3 | CAISVSRDKERGVNTEAFF | TGTGCCATCAGTGTGTCGAGGGACAAGGAGAGGGGGGTAAACACTGAAGCTTTCTTT
- | TRBJ2-1 | many | TRBV9 | CASSMRHGNEQFF | TGTGCCAGCAGCATGCGCCATGGGAATGAGCAGTTCTTC
TRBD1 | TRBJ1-4 | - | TRBV28 | CASTLTGTANEKLFF | TGTGCCAGCACCCTAACCGGGACAGCTAATGAAAAACTGTTTTTT
TRBD1 | TRBJ2-1 | many | TRBV7-2 | CASSLAGTAVGNEQFF | TGTGCCAGCAGCTTAGCCGGGACAGCGGTGGGCAATGAGCAGTTCTTC
TRBD1 | TRBJ2-3 | many | TRBV12-3/TRBV12-4 | CASSFYTGGDTQYF | TGTGCCAGCAGTTTTTATACAGGGGGAGATACGCAGTATTTT
- | TRBJ2-2 | many | TRBV7-2 | CASSLGGGTTGELFF | TGTGCCAGCAGCTTAGGAGGTGGGACCACCGGGGAGCTGTTTTTT
- | TRBJ2-1 | few | TRBV5-5 | CASRGGTEYNEQFF | TGTGCCAGCAGGGGCGGGACAGAGTACAATGAGCAGTTCTTC
- | TRBJ2-1 | many | TRBV7-3 | CASGRMGGRYNEQFF | TGTGCCAGCGGAAGAATGGGGGGTCGGTACAATGAGCAGTTCTTC
- | TRBJ2-3 | few | TRBV5-8 | CASTKTLTDTDTQYF | TGTGCCAGCACCAAAACCCTAACGGACACAGATACGCAGTATTTT
- | TRBJ2-1 | few | TRBV18 | CASSRTIDGNEQFF | TGTGCCAGCTCCCGGACAATCGATGGGAATGAGCAGTTCTTC
- | TRBJ1-2 | few | TRBV5-1 | CASSLAPDNYGYTF | TGCGCCAGCAGCTTGGCCCCGGATAACTATGGCTACACCTTC
- | TRBJ2-1 | many | TRBV5-1 | CASSGGPPVNEQFF | TGCGCCAGCAGCGGGGGGCCCCCGGTCAATGAGCAGTTCTTC
TRBD1 | TRBJ2-7 | few | TRBV12-3/TRBV12-4 | CASNYRDSMHEQYF | TGTGCCAGCAACTACCGGGACAGTATGCACGAGCAGTACTTC
TRBD2 | TRBJ2-7 | - | TRBV4-3 | CASSQESSGGYEQYF | TGCGCCAGCAGCCAAGAGTCTAGCGGGGGATACGAGCAGTACTTC
- | TRBJ1-1 | - | TRBV5-1 | CASSFGGSSMNTEAFF | TGCGCCAGCAGCTTCGGGGGGTCGAGTATGAACACTGAAGCTTTCTTT
- | TRBJ1-5 | - | TRBV27 | CASSPWQPQHF | TGTGCCAGCAGTCCGTGGCAGCCCCAGCATTTT
- | TRBJ2-7 | few | TRBV13 | CASSLGPLEGGTYEQYF | TGTGCCAGCAGCTTAGGCCCGTTAGAGGGGGGTACCTACGAGCAGTACTTC
- | TRBJ1-1 | many | TRBV4-1 | CASSQGKGLGAFF | TGCGCCAGCAGCCAAGGAAAAGGGTTGGGAGCTTTCTTT
- | TRBJ2-4 | many | TRBV7-9 | CASSLVGLAKNIQYF | TGTGCCAGCAGCTTAGTGGGTCTAGCCAAAAACATTCAGTACTTC
TRBD2 | TRBJ2-3 | many | TRBV7-9 | CASSSPMKVAGDTDTQYF | TGTGCCAGCAGCTCCCCGATGAAGGTAGCGGGGGACACAGATACGCAGTATTTT